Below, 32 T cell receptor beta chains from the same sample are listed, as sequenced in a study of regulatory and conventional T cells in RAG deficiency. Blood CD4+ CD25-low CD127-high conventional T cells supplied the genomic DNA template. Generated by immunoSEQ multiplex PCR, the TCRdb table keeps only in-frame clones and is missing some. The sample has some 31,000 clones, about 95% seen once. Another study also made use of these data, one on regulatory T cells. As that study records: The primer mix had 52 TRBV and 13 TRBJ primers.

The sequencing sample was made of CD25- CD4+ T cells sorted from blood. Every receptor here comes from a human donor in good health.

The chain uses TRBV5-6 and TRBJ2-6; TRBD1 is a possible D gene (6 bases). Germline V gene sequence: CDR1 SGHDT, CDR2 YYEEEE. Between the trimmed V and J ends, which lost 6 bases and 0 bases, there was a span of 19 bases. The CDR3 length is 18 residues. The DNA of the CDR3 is TGTGCCAGCATCTGGGGGCAGGGTCGGAGCTCTGGGGCCAACGTCCTGACTTTC. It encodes CASIWGQGRSSGANVLTF. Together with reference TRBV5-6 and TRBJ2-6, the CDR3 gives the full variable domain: DAGVTQSPTHLIKTRGQQVTLRCSPKSGHDTVSWYQQALGQGPQFIFQYYEEEERQRGNFPDRFSGHQFPNYSSELNVNALLLGDSALYLCASIWGQGRSSGANVLTFGAGSRLTVL.

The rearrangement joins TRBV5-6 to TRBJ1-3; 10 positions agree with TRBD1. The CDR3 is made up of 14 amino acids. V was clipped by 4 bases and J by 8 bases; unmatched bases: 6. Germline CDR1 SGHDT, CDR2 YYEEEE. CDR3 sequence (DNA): TGTGCCAGCAGCATAGGACAGGGGGTCTACACCATATATTTT. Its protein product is CASSIGQGVYTIYF.

The CDR3 DNA reads as TGTGCCTGGACACGAAGGCAGCAGGGGAGATGGGGCTACACCTTC. It is translated as CAWTRRQQGRWGYTF. V and J are TRBV30 and TRBJ1-2; D possibly corresponds to TRBD1 (6 bases). The CDR3 has 15 amino acids. The germline V gene has CDR1 GTSNPN and CDR2 SVGIG (reference sequence). Between the trimmed V and J ends, which lost 4 bases and 8 bases, there was a span of 23 bases.

The CDR3 sequence: CSVAGQGKLFF. CDR3 nucleotide sequence: TGCAGCGTGGCTGGACAGGGGAAACTGTTTTTT. The chain combines TRBV29-1 with TRBJ1-4; 9 nucleotides agree with TRBD1. CDR1 is SQVTM and CDR2 is ANQGSEA in the germline V gene. The CDR3 is made up of 11 amino acids. V lost 6 bases, J lost 11 bases, and 4 bases stayed unmatched. Variable domain in full (rest from reference TRBV29-1 and TRBJ1-4): SAVISQKPSRDICQRGTSLTIQCQVDSQVTMMFWYRQQPGQSLTLIATANQGSEATYESGFVIDKFPISRPNLTFSTLTVSNMSPEDSSIYLCSVAGQGKLFFGSGTQLSVL.

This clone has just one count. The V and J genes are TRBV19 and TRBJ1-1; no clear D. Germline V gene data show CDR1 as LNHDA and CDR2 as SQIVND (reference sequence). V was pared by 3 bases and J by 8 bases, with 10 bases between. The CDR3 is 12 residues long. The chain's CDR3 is CASSMGSPEAFF. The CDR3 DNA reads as TGTGCCAGTAGTATGGGCAGCCCCGAAGCTTTCTTT.

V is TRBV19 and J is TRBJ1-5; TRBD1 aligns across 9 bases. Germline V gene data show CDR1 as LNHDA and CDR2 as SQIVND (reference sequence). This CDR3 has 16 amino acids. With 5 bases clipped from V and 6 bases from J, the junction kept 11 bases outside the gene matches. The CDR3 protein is CASSPVGTGRSQPQHF. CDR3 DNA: TGTGCCAGTAGTCCGGTCGGGACAGGGCGAAGTCAGCCCCAGCATTTT.

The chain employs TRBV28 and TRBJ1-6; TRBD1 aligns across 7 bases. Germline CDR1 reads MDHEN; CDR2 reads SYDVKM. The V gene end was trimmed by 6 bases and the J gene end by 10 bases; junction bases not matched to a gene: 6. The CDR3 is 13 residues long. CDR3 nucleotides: TGTGCCAGCAGCCGACAGGGCAACTCACCCCTCCACTTT. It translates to CASSRQGNSPLHF.

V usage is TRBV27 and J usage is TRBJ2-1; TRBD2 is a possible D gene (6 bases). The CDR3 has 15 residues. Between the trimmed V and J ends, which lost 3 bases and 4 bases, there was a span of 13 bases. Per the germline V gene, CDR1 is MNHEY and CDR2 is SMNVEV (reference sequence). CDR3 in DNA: TGTGCCAGCAGTTTTGACCTAGCGTTTTACAATGAGCAGTTCTTC. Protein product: CASSFDLAFYNEQFF.

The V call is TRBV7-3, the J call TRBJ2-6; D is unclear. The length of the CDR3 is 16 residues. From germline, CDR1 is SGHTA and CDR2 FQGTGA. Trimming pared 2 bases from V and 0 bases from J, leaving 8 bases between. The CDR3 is CASSLGRASGANVLTF. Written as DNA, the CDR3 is TGTGCCAGCAGCTTAGGGCGAGCCTCTGGGGCCAACGTCCTGACTTTC. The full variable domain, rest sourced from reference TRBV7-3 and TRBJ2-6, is GAGVSQTPSNKVTEKGKYVELRCDPISGHTALYWYRQSLGQGPEFLIYFQGTGAADDSGLPNDRFFAVRPEGSVSTLKIQRTERGDSAVYLCASSLGRASGANVLTFGAGSRLTVL.

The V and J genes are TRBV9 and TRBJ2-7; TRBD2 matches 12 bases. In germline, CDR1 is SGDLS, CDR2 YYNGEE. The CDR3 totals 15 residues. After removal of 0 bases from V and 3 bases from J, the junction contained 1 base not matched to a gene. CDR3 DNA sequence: TGTGCCAGCAGCGTAGGACTAGCGGGGGTCTACGAGCAGTACTTC. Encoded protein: CASSVGLAGVYEQYF.

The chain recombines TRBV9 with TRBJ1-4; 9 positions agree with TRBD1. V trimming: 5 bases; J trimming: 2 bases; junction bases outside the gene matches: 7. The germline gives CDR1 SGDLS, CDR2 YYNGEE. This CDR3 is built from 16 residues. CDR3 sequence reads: CASSPSGTGTNEKLFF. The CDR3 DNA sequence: TGTGCCAGCAGTCCATCCGGGACAGGGACTAATGAAAAACTGTTTTTT.

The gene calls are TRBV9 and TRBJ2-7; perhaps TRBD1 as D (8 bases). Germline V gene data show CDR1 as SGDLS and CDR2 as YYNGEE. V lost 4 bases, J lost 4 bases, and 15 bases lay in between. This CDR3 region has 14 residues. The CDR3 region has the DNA TGTGCCAGCAGCCCTACAGGGGGGGTTTACGAGCAGTACTTC. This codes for CASSPTGGVYEQYF.

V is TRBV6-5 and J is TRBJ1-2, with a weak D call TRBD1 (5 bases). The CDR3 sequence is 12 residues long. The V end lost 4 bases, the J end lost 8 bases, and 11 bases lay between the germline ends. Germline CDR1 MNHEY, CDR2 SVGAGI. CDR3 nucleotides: TGTGCCAGCAGTTCTTCAGGGTGGGGCTACACCTTC. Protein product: CASSSSGWGYTF.

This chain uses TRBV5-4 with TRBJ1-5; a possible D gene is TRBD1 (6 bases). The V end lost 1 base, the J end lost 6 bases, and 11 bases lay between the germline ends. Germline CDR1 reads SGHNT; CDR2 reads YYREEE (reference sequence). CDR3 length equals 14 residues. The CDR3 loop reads CASSLLGAGQPQHF. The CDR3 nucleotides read TGTGCCAGCAGCTTGTTGGGGGCAGGTCAGCCCCAGCATTTT.

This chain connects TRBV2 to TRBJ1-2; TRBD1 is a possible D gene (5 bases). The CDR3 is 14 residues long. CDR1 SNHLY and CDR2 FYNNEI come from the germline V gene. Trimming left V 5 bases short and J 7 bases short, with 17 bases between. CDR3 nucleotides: TGTGCCAGCAGTCCTCTACAGGAGCAAACTGGCTACACCTTC. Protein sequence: CASSPLQEQTGYTF.

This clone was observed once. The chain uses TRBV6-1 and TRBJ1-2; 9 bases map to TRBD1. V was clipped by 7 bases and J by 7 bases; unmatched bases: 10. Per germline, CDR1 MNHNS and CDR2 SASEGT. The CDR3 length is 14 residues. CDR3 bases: TGTGCCAGCAATCACCGGGACAGGGAAGGTGGCTACACCTTC. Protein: CASNHRDREGGYTF.

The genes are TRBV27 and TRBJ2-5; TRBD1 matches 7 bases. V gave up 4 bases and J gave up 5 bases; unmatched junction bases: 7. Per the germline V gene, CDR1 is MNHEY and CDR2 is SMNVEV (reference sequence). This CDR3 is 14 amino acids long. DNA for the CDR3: TGTGCCAGCAGTTCACTGACAGGGCGGGAGACCCAGTACTTC. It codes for CASSSLTGRETQYF.

In DNA form, the CDR3 reads TGTGCCAGTAGCTCACAAGGAAACACCATATATTTT. This gives the protein CASSSQGNTIYF. This rearrangement joins TRBV19 to TRBJ1-3; no reliable D call. This CDR3 spans 12 amino acids. Trimming cost V 6 bases and J 4 bases, with 7 bases left between them. Germline V gene lookup returns CDR1 LNHDA and CDR2 SQIVND (reference sequence).

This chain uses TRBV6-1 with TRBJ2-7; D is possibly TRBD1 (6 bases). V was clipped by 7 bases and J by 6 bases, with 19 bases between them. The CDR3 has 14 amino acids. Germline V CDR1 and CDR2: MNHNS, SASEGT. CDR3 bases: TGTGCCAGCACTGGGACGGGACATAAATCCGAGCAGTACTTC. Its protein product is CASTGTGHKSEQYF.

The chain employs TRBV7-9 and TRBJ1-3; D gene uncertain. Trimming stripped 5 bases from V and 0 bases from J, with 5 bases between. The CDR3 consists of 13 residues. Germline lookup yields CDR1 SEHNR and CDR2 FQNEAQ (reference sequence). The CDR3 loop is CASSIISGNTIYF. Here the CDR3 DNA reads TGTGCCAGCAGCATTATCTCTGGAAACACCATATATTTT.

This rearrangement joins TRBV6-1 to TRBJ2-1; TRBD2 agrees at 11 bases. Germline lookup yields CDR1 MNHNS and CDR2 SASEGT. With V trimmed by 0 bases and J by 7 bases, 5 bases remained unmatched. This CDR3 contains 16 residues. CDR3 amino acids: CASSEAVAGGRNEQFF. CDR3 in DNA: TGTGCCAGCAGTGAAGCGGTAGCGGGGGGGCGAAATGAGCAGTTCTTC.

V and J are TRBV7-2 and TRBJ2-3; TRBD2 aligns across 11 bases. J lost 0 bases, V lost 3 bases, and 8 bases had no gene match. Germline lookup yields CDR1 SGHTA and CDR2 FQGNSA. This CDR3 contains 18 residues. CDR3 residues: CASSFSLLAGASTDTQYF. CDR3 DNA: TGTGCCAGCAGCTTCAGCCTACTAGCGGGGGCCAGCACAGATACGCAGTATTTT.

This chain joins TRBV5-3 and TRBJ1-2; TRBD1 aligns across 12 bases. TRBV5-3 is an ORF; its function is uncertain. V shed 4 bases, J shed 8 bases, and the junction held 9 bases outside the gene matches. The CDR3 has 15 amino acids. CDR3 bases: TGTGCCAGAAGCCCGGGACAGGGGGCTGAGTACGGCTACACCTTC. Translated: CARSPGQGAEYGYTF.

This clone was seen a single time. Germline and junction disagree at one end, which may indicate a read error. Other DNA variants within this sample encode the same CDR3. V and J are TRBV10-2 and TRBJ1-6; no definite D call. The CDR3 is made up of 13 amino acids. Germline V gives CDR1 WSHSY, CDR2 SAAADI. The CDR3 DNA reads TGCGCCAGCAGAGCGCGGCTCAATTCCCCCCTCCACTTT. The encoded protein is CASRARLNSPLHF.

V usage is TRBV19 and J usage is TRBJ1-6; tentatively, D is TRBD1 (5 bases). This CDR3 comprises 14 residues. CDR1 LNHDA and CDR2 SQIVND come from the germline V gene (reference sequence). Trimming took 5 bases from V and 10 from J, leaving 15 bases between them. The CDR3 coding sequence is TGTGCCAGTAGTTGGCCAGGGAATAGGTCACCCCTCCACTTT. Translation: CASSWPGNRSPLHF.

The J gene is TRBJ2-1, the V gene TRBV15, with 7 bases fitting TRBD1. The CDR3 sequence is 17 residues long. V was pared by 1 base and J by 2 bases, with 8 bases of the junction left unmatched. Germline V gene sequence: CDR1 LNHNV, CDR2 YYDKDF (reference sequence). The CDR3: CATSRGGVGGPYNEQFF. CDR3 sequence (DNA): TGTGCCACCAGCAGAGGAGGGGTAGGGGGCCCCTACAATGAGCAGTTCTTC.

This CDR3 is CASSSGLAQVTDTQYF. CDR3 nucleotide sequence: TGCGCCAGCAGCTCCGGACTAGCCCAAGTAACAGATACGCAGTATTTT. The chain is built from TRBV5-1 and TRBJ2-3; 8 nucleotides align to TRBD2. Germline assignment: CDR1 SGHRS and CDR2 YFSETQ. This CDR3 contains 16 residues. The trim removed 3 bases at V and 3 bases at J, leaving 9 bases unmatched.

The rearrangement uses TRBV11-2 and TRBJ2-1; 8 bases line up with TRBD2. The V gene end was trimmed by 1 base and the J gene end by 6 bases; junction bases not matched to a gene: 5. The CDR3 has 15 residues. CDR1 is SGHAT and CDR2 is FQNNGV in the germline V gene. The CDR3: CASSLAGGPVNEQFF. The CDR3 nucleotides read TGTGCCAGCAGCTTAGCGGGGGGGCCCGTCAATGAGCAGTTCTTC.

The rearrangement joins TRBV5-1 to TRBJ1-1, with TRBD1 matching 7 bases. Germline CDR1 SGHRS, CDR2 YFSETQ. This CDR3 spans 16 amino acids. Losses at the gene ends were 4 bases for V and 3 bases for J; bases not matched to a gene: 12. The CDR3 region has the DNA TGCGCCAGCAGCCGGGGGTTACAGGGGTCGGACACTGAAGCTTTCTTT. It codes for CASSRGLQGSDTEAFF.

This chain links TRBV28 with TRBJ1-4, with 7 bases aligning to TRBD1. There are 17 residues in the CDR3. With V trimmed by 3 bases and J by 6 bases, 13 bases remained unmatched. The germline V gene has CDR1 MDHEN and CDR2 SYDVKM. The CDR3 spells CASSFLPDRVRDEKLFF. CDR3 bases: TGTGCCAGCAGTTTTCTCCCTGACAGGGTTAGGGATGAAAAACTGTTTTTT.

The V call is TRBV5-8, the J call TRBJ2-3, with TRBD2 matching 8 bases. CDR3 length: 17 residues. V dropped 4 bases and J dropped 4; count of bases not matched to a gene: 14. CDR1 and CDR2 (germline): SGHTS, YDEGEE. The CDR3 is CASSRLSGLDFADTQYF. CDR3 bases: TGTGCCAGCAGCAGGCTGTCGGGACTAGATTTCGCAGATACGCAGTATTTT.

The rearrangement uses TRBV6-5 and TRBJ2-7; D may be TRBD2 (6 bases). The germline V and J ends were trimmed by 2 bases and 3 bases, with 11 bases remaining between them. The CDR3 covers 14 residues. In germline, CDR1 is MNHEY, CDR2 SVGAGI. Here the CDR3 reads CASSYRELNYEQYF. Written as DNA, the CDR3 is TGTGCCAGCAGTTACCGGGAGCTTAACTACGAGCAGTACTTC.